This T cell receptor beta chain was profiled in a study of shared clonotypes between healthy human individuals. Overall study findings and caveats: Memory subsets generally showed smaller estimated richness than naive subsets did.

This table comes from immunoSEQ multiplex PCR, and its TCRdb copy is limited to in-frame clones, with some not included. The profile shows 650,000 to 750,000 clones, about 78% of them singletons. Points on this clone: The antigen remains undetermined.

The CDR3 is made up of 16 amino acids. V was clipped by 6 bases and J by 12 bases, with 30 bases between them. Per the germline V gene, CDR1 is SGHRS and CDR2 is YFSETQ. Sample: memory CD4+ T cells sorted from blood. Subset in this sample: CD45RA-negative fraction. The receptor was isolated from a woman in her 30s in good health. The chain joins TRBV5-1 to TRBJ1-1; a possible D gene is TRBD1 (5 bases). The CDR3: CASTLWTRRGDMLTFF. The CDR3 DNA follows: TGCGCCAGCACCCTTTGGACCCGCCGGGGGGATATGCTTACTTTCTTT.